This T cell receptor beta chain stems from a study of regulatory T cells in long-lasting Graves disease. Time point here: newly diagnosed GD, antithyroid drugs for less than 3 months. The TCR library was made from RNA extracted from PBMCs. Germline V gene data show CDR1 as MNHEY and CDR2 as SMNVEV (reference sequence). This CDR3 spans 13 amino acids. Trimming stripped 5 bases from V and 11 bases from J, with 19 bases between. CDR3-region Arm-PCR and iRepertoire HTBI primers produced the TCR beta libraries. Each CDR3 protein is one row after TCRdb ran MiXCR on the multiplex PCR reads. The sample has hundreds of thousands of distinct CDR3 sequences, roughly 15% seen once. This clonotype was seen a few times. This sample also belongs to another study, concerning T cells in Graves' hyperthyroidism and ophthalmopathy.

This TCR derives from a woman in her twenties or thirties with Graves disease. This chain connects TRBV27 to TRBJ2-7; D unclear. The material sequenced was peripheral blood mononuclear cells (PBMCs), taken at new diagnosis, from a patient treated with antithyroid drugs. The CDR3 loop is CASSGERVSIEYF. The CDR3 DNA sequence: TGTGCCAGCAGTGGAGAGCGAGTTTCCATTGAGTACTTC.